Below, 23 T cell receptor beta chains from the same sample are listed, as sequenced in a study of CD8 T cells in ankylosing spondylitis (dated by TCRdb to 2016 to 2017). Library preparation used 5' RACE. Data came from an Illumina MiSeq. TCRdb applied fastp at Q25 and MiXCR to the public reads, then kept only in-frame beta chains. Duplicate CDR3 protein sequences are folded into a single record with the most common DNA and genes. The sample includes tens of thousands of distinct CDR3 sequences, with around 16% observed a single time. The ten largest clones add up to 28% of the sample. The sample taken for sequencing was blood. These receptors were taken from a male donor with ankylosing spondylitis or in good health (not recorded which).

This clonotype has a count of ten or more. The chain joins TRBV7-2 to TRBJ1-1; 7 bases match TRBD1. The CDR3 contains 16 residues. Germline-derived CDR1 and CDR2 are SGHTA and FQGNSA. With 5 bases clipped from V and 0 bases from J, the junction kept 9 bases outside the gene matches. The CDR3, as DNA: TGTGCCAGCAGCCCCCGGGACAGCGTCATGAACACTGAAGCTTTCTTT. Translation gives CASSPRDSVMNTEAFF.

This CDR3 reads CSARGSTDTQYF. CDR3 DNA sequence: TGCAGTGCTAGAGGTAGCACAGATACGCAGTATTTT. The chain is built from TRBV20-1 and TRBJ2-3; D is undetermined. The CDR3 loop spans 12 amino acids. The germline V and J ends were trimmed by 1 base and 0 bases, with 2 bases remaining between them. The germline V gene encodes CDR1 DFQATT and CDR2 SNEGSKA (reference sequence).

The CDR3, as DNA: TGTGCCAGCAGCTTAGGGGGTAGCGGGGCGAACAATGAGCAGTTCTTC. It specifies CASSLGGSGANNEQFF. The rearrangement uses TRBV7-9 and TRBJ2-1; 8 bases are shared with TRBD2. Germline loops: CDR1 SEHNR, CDR2 FQNEAQ (reference sequence). V trimming: 1 base; J trimming: 5 bases; junction bases outside the gene matches: 7. CDR3 length: 16 amino acids.

This clonotype was detected a few times. V and J are TRBV6-2 or TRBV6-3 and TRBJ1-5, with D perhaps TRBD1 (5 bases). Trimming took 6 bases from V and 4 from J, leaving 16 bases between them. The CDR3 totals 15 residues. Germline CDR1 and CDR2: MNHEY and SVGEGT. The CDR3 sequence: CASRSGVLQNQPQHF. In DNA, the CDR3 is TGTGCCAGCAGGTCGGGGGTACTTCAAAATCAGCCCCAGCATTTT.

In its sample, this clonotype was seen a few times. The rearrangement joins TRBV7-2 to TRBJ2-3, with 10 bases fitting TRBD2. V lost 1 base to trimming and J lost 4 bases; unmatched junction nucleotides: 2. This CDR3 has 15 residues. Germline V gives CDR1 SGHTA, CDR2 FQGNSA. The CDR3 DNA follows: TGTGCCAGCAGCTTAGTCCTAGCGGGGGCAGATACGCAGTATTTT. Residues: CASSLVLAGADTQYF.

This clonotype showed up many times. V is TRBV10-3 and J is TRBJ2-2, with unresolved D. Germline loops: CDR1 ENHRY, CDR2 SYGVKD. The germline V and J ends were trimmed by 3 bases and 6 bases, with 5 bases remaining between them. The CDR3 is made up of 12 amino acids. The CDR3 DNA is TGTGCCATCAGTGATGGGGCCGGGGAGCTGTTTTTT. It yields the protein CAISDGAGELFF.

The chain links TRBV29-1 to TRBJ2-3; D is undetermined. CDR1 is SQVTM and CDR2 is ANQGSEA in the germline V gene. V was shortened by 8 bases and J by 4 bases, with 10 bases between the two germline ends. The CDR3 length is 11 residues. CDR3 in amino acids: CSTHSADTQYF. For the CDR3, the DNA is TGCAGCACCCACTCCGCAGATACGCAGTATTTT.

The chain couples TRBV29-1 to TRBJ2-5; D not resolved. This CDR3 is 13 amino acids long. Per germline, CDR1 SQVTM and CDR2 ANQGSEA. V was pared by 5 bases and J by 4 bases, with 14 bases between. CDR3 DNA sequence: TGCAGCGTTTGTGGTTCGGTGGGAGAGACCCAGTACTTC. This gives the protein CSVCGSVGETQYF.

The table lists this clonotype with a few counts. The V and J genes are TRBV14 and TRBJ1-2, with a tentative D call TRBD1 (5 bases). The CDR3 contains 15 residues. With 4 bases removed from V and 4 bases from J, the gap between germline ends came to 16 bases. CDR1 and CDR2 from the germline V gene are SGHDN and FVKESK. CDR3 region: CASSRYRDSSYGYTF. CDR3 in DNA: TGTGCCAGCAGCCGCTACCGGGACTCTTCCTATGGCTACACCTTC.

This chain joins TRBV20-1 and TRBJ2-2; TRBD2 matches 8 bases. This CDR3 is built from 15 residues. Trimming at V came to 0 bases and at J to 6 bases, leaving 6 bases not matched to a gene. From germline, CDR1 is DFQATT and CDR2 SNEGSKA (reference sequence). CDR3 region: CSARDLQRESGELFF. The CDR3 region has the DNA TGCAGTGCTAGAGATCTACAGCGGGAGTCCGGGGAGCTGTTTTTT.

This clonotype has ten or more counts. The V call is TRBV12-3 or TRBV12-4, the J call TRBJ2-3; 8 nucleotides agree with TRBD2. This CDR3 spans 15 amino acids. The V and J ends lost 7 bases and 4 bases, in that order; junction bases with no gene match: 10. This chain's CDR3 is CASTLPSGSADTQYF. In DNA form, the CDR3 reads TGTGCCAGCACCCTACCCAGCGGGAGTGCAGATACGCAGTATTTT.

This chain joins TRBV3-2 and TRBJ2-1; TRBD2, the table's D call, lacks a check against the DNA. TRBV3-2 is classified as a pseudogene. The CDR3 has 17 amino acids. The chain's CDR3 is CASSQVRSSRPNNEQFF. Written as DNA, the CDR3 is TGTGCCAGCAGCCAAGTTCGAAGTAGTCGACCAAACAATGAGCAGTTCTTC.

This clonotype showed up just a few times. J is TRBJ2-2 and V is TRBV12-3 or TRBV12-4; D is possibly TRBD2 (5 bases). This CDR3 comprises 16 residues. Trimming left V 6 bases short and J 1 base short, with 15 bases between. As DNA, the CDR3 is TGTGCCAGCAGACCCTCGGGAAAGGGGAACACCGGGGAGCTGTTTTTT. It encodes CASRPSGKGNTGELFF.

The chain recombines TRBV20-1 with TRBJ2-5; TRBD1 is a possible D gene (5 bases). Per the germline V gene, CDR1 is DFQATT and CDR2 is SNEGSKA (reference sequence). This CDR3 spans 16 amino acids. V shed 3 bases and J shed 5 bases, with 22 bases lying between them. The CDR3 coding sequence is TGCAGTGCTAGTGGTCCGTTTCATCCGTCAGGGGAGACCCAGTACTTC. It encodes CSASGPFHPSGETQYF.

This clonotype was recorded many times. The chain recombines TRBV5-6 with TRBJ2-3; D possibly corresponds to TRBD2 (6 bases). Per the germline V gene, CDR1 is SGHDT and CDR2 is YYEEEE. The CDR3 is 14 residues long. V was cut by 7 bases and J by 6 bases, with 18 bases left in between. Here the CDR3 DNA reads TGTGCCAGCCGTTCGGGACTTGGGGGTGATACGCAGTATTTT. This gives the protein CASRSGLGGDTQYF.

This chain uses TRBV7-8 with TRBJ2-1, with D possibly TRBD2 on 6 matching bases. Germline V lookup: CDR1 SGHVS, CDR2 FQNEAQ. This CDR3 is 14 amino acids long. Trimming stripped 1 base from V and 7 bases from J, with 11 bases between. The CDR3 reads CASSLVAGRNEQFF. CDR3 bases: TGTGCCAGCAGCTTAGTTGCGGGGCGGAATGAGCAGTTCTTC.

The chain employs TRBV4-3 and TRBJ2-7; 10 nucleotides agree with TRBD2. The CDR3 has 14 residues. Germline V gene data show CDR1 as LGHNA and CDR2 as YSLEER. V trimming: 3 bases; J trimming: 6 bases; junction bases outside the gene matches: 5. CDR3 nucleotides: TGCGCCAGCAGCCATGGGACTAGCGTCGGCGAGCAGTACTTC. The encoded protein is CASSHGTSVGEQYF.

V is TRBV3-1 and J is TRBJ1-1; D call uncertain. The V gene lost 4 bases and the J gene lost 4 bases, with 22 bases spanning the gap. Germline V CDR1 and CDR2: LGHDT, YNNKEL (reference sequence). The CDR3 runs to 17 residues. Written as DNA, the CDR3 is TGTGCCAGCAGCCTATCGCTTAAGGCGTCAGGTAGCACTGAAGCTTTCTTT. Encoded protein: CASSLSLKASGSTEAFF.

Only a few counts were recorded for this clonotype. The chain is built from TRBV28 and TRBJ2-1; D gene ambiguous. Between the trimmed V and J ends, which lost 3 bases and 2 bases, there was a span of 11 bases. Per the germline V gene, CDR1 is MDHEN and CDR2 is SYDVKM. CDR3 length: 15 residues. The CDR3 reads CASSFSGFTYNEQFF. As DNA, the CDR3 is TGTGCCAGCAGTTTTAGTGGGTTCACCTACAATGAGCAGTTCTTC.

This chain links TRBV20-1 with TRBJ2-5, with TRBD1 as a possible D gene (5 bases). The CDR3 loop spans 13 amino acids. Germline CDR1 and CDR2: DFQATT and SNEGSKA (reference sequence). V dropped 3 bases and J dropped 5 bases, with 13 bases sitting between them. The CDR3 loop is CSASGQGRETQYF. CDR3 bases: TGCAGTGCTAGTGGCCAGGGTCGGGAGACCCAGTACTTC.

The J gene is TRBJ2-1, the V gene TRBV5-1, with 10 nucleotides matching TRBD2. CDR3 size: 16 residues. Germline V gene sequence: CDR1 SGHRS, CDR2 YFSETQ. V lost 0 bases and J lost 5; bases outside the gene matches: 5. This CDR3 reads CASSLVASGGHNEQFF. The DNA for the CDR3 is TGCGCCAGCAGCTTGGTGGCTAGCGGGGGCCACAATGAGCAGTTCTTC.

This clonotype was picked up many times. This chain connects TRBV20-1 to TRBJ2-1; possible D gene TRBD2, 5 bases. Looked up from germline, CDR1 is DFQATT and CDR2 is SNEGSKA (reference sequence). There are 14 residues in the CDR3. V shed 5 bases and J shed 1 base, with 12 bases lying between them. CDR3 loop: CSAGGKWSYNEQFF. The DNA of the CDR3 is TGCAGTGCTGGAGGAAAGTGGTCCTACAATGAGCAGTTCTTC.

The V call is TRBV3-1, the J call TRBJ1-2; 7 bases fit TRBD1. J gave up 3 bases and V 4 bases, and 11 bases lay outside the gene matches. This CDR3 has 16 residues. CDR1 LGHDT and CDR2 YNNKEL come from the germline V gene (reference sequence). The CDR3 bases are TGTGCCAGCAGCCGGACAGGCGTATCTGGCCACTATGGCTACACCTTC. This translates into CASSRTGVSGHYGYTF.